What follows are 10 T cell receptor beta chains derived from one specimen sequenced in a study of T cells in Graves' hyperthyroidism and ophthalmopathy. Regions amplified from RNA transcripts were the TCR beta CDR3 regions. Initially, a first-round RT-PCR of the TCR CDR3 employed the HTBI primer set. MiXCR was run by TCRdb on the multiplex PCR reads, yielding one entry per CDR3 protein. The table lists a few hundred thousand distinct CDR3 sequences, 22% of them singletons. Material: blood. All receptors derive from a woman aged 70-85 years with Graves' ophthalmopathy.

The rearrangement uses TRBV5-4 and TRBJ2-7; 12 nucleotides line up with TRBD2. The CDR3 sequence is 19 residues long. After removal of 4 bases from V and 1 base from J, the junction contained 15 bases not matched to a gene. Germline V CDR1 and CDR2: SGHNT, YYREEE (reference sequence). CDR3 sequence reads: CASSPMLTSGRGLSYEQYF. The CDR3 DNA reads as TGTGCCAGCAGCCCGATGCTGACTAGCGGGAGAGGTCTTTCCTACGAGCAGTACTTC.

The chain has TRBV6-5 and TRBJ1-5; 7 nucleotides line up with TRBD1. Trimming removed 2 bases from V and 2 bases from J; junction bases left unmatched: 0. The CDR3 covers 14 residues. The V gene's germline CDR1 is MNHEY and CDR2 SVGAGI. As DNA, the CDR3 is TGTGCCAGCAGTTACGGGACAGGCAATCAGCCCCAGCATTTT. It is translated as CASSYGTGNQPQHF.

The J gene is TRBJ1-1, the V gene TRBV11-2; 9 nucleotides agree with TRBD1. The CDR3 is 19 residues long. Germline V CDR1 and CDR2: SGHAT, FQNNGV. V shed 5 bases, J shed 0 bases, and the junction held 16 bases outside the gene matches. The CDR3 loop is CASSRVTPYRGRMNTEAFF. In DNA form, the CDR3 reads TGTGCCAGCAGCCGAGTGACCCCCTACAGGGGGCGCATGAACACTGAAGCTTTCTTT.

The rearrangement uses TRBV9 and TRBJ1-2; D remains unclear. Germline CDR1 SGDLS, CDR2 YYNGEE. V was pared by 7 bases and J by 0 bases, with 13 bases between. The CDR3 spans 14 residues. The chain's CDR3 is CASAWTDANYGYTF. CDR3 sequence (DNA): TGTGCCAGCGCTTGGACGGACGCTAACTATGGCTACACCTTC.

V gene TRBV28 combines with J gene TRBJ1-1, with unresolved D. CDR1 MDHEN and CDR2 SYDVKM come from the germline V gene. V lost 5 bases to trimming and J lost 1 base, with 14 bases between them. CDR3 length equals 15 residues. The CDR3 here is CASSRPGVRNTEAFF. The CDR3 region has the DNA TGTGCCAGCAGTCGCCCAGGTGTGCGGAACACTGAAGCTTTCTTT.

The J gene is TRBJ1-5, the V gene TRBV18; D ambiguous. The V end lost 3 bases, the J end lost 1 base, and 4 bases lay between the germline ends. The CDR3 length is 13 residues. Germline CDR1 KGHSH, CDR2 LQKENI. The CDR3 DNA reads as TGTGCCAGCTCACCCCAGAGCAATCAGCCCCAGCATTTT. This sequence encodes CASSPQSNQPQHF.

This rearrangement joins TRBV10-3 to TRBJ2-1; TRBD2 agrees at 11 bases. Trimming cost V 7 bases and J 6 bases; bases outside gene matches: 8. In germline, CDR1 is ENHRY, CDR2 SYGVKD. This CDR3 is 15 amino acids long. The CDR3 coding sequence is TGTGCCATCAACCCGGGACTAGCGGACACCAATGAGCAGTTCTTC. As protein: CAINPGLADTNEQFF.

V is TRBV19 and J is TRBJ2-7; 9 nucleotides match TRBD2. Germline loops: CDR1 LNHDA, CDR2 SQIVND (reference sequence). The CDR3 runs 13 residues. Trimming removed 5 bases from V and 5 bases from J; junction bases left unmatched: 4. CDR3 region: CASSPRLADEQYF. The CDR3 coding sequence is TGTGCCAGTAGTCCGCGACTAGCGGACGAGCAGTACTTC. Drawing the rest from reference TRBV19 and TRBJ2-7, the complete variable domain is DGGITQSPKYLFRKEGQNVTLSCEQNLNHDAMYWYRQDPGQGLRLIYYSQIVNDFQKGDIAEGYSVSREKKESFPLTVTSAQKNPTAFYLCASSPRLADEQYFGPGTRLTVT.

This clonotype has at least ten counts. The V and J genes are TRBV20-1 and TRBJ1-1; D gene uncertain. Germline assignment: CDR1 DFQATT and CDR2 SNEGSKA (reference sequence). The CDR3 has 14 residues. V gave up 7 bases and J gave up 6 bases, with 21 bases separating them. The CDR3, as DNA: TGCAGTGTTTGGGCGGGTGCGGTTATCCCTGAAGCTTTCTTT. It translates to CSVWAGAVIPEAFF.

J is TRBJ2-7 and V is TRBV25-1; D gene unclear. Trimming shortened V by 6 bases and J by 0 bases, and 9 bases separated the two germline ends. Per the germline V gene, CDR1 is MGHDK and CDR2 is SYGVNS. This CDR3 has 13 amino acids. Here the CDR3 reads CASRDASSYEQYF. The CDR3 DNA reads as TGTGCCAGCAGGGACGCCAGCTCCTACGAGCAGTACTTC.